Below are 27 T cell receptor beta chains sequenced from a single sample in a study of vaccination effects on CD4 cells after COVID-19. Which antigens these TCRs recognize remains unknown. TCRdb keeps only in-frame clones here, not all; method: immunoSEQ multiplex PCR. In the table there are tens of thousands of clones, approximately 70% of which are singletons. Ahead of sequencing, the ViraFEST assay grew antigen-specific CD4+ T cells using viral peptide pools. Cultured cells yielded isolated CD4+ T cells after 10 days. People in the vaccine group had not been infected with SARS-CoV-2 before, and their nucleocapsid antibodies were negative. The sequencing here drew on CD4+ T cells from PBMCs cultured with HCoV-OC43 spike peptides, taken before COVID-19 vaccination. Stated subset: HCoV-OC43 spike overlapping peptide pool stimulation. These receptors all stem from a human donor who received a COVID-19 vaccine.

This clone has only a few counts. The CDR3 reads CASSQTQGARGYTF. CDR3 DNA sequence: TGTGCCAGCAGCCAAACCCAGGGGGCGCGTGGCTACACCTTC. V and J are TRBV3-1 (or the pseudogene TRBV3-2) and TRBJ1-2, with TRBD1 identical over 8 bases. J was trimmed by 7 bases and V by 2 bases; bases with no gene match: 6. The CDR3 is 14 amino acids. Germline V gives CDR1 LGHDT, CDR2 YNNKEL (reference sequence).

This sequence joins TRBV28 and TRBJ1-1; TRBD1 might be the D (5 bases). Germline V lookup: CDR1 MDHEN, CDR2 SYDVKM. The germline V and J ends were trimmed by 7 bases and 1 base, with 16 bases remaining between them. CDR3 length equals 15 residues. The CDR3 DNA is TGTGCCAGCACCCGGGGGGGGTCGGGGAACACTGAAGCTTTCTTT. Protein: CASTRGGSGNTEAFF.

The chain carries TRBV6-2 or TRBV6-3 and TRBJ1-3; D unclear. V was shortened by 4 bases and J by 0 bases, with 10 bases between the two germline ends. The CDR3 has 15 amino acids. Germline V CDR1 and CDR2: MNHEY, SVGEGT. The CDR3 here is CASSFVTRSGNTIYF. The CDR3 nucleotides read TGTGCCAGCAGTTTCGTTACCCGCTCTGGAAACACCATATATTTT.

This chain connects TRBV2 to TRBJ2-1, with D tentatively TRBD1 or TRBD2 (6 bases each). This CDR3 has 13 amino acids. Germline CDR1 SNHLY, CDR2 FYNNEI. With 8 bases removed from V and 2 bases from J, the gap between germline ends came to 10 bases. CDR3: CASGGRTYNEQFF. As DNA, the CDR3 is TGTGCCAGCGGGGGGCGGACCTACAATGAGCAGTTCTTC.

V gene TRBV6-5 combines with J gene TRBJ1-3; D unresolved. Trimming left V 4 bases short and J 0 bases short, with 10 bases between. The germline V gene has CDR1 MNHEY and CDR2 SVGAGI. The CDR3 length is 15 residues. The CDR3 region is CASSSQRTSGNTIYF. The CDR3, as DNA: TGTGCCAGCAGTTCCCAGCGGACCTCTGGAAACACCATATATTTT.

The CDR3 is CAWSVRQRINEKLFF. CDR3 coding DNA: TGTGCCTGGAGTGTACGACAGAGAATAAATGAAAAACTGTTTTTT. This chain uses TRBV30 with TRBJ1-4; D is perhaps TRBD1 (5 bases). CDR3 length: 15 amino acids. Germline V gene sequence: CDR1 GTSNPN, CDR2 SVGIG (reference sequence). The ends were cut back, 0 bases at V and 5 bases at J, with 13 bases in the middle. The complete variable domain, with remaining parts taken from reference TRBV30 and TRBJ1-4, reads SQTIHQWPATLVQPVGSPLSLECTVEGTSNPNLYWYRQAAGRGLQLLFYSVGIGQISSEVPQNLSASRPQDRQFILSSKKLLLSDSGFYLCAWSVRQRINEKLFFGSGTQLSVL.

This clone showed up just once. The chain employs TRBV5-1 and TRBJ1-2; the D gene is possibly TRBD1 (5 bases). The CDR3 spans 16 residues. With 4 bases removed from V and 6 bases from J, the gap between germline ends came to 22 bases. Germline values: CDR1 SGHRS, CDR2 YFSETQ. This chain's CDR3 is CASSTKTWDRAHGYTF. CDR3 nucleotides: TGCGCCAGCAGCACGAAAACCTGGGACCGAGCGCATGGCTACACCTTC.

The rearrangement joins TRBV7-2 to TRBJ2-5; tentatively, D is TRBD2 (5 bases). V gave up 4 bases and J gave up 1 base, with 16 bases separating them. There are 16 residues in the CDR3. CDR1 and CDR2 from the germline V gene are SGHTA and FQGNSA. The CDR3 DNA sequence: TGTGCCAGCAGCTCCCCACACGGGGTTCTCCAAGAGACCCAGTACTTC. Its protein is CASSSPHGVLQETQYF.

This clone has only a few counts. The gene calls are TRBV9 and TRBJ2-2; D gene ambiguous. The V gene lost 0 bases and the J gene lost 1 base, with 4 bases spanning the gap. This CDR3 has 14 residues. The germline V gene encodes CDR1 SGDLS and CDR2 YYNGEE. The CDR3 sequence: CASSVDGNTGELFF. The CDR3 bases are TGTGCCAGCAGCGTAGATGGGAACACCGGGGAGCTGTTTTTT.

As DNA, the CDR3 is TGTGCCTGCGACAGGGGGGGTAATGAAAAACTGTTTTTT. Translated: CACDRGGNEKLFF. V and J are TRBV30 and TRBJ1-4; 9 bases agree with TRBD1. CDR3 length: 13 amino acids. CDR1 and CDR2 from the germline V gene are GTSNPN and SVGIG (reference sequence). V shed 6 bases and J 4 bases; nucleotides not matched to a gene: 3.

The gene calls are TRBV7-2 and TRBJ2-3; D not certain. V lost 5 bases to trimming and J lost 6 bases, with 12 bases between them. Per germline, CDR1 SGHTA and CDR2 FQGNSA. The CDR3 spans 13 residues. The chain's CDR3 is CASSPNARDTQYF. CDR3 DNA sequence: TGTGCCAGCAGCCCAAACGCGAGGGATACGCAGTATTTT.

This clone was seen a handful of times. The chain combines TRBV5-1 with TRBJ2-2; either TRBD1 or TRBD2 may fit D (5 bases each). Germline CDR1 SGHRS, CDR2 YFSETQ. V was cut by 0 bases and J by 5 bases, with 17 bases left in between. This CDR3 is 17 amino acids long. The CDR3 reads CASSLGRDPAETGELFF. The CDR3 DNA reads TGCGCCAGCAGCTTGGGCCGGGACCCAGCTGAGACCGGGGAGCTGTTTTTT.

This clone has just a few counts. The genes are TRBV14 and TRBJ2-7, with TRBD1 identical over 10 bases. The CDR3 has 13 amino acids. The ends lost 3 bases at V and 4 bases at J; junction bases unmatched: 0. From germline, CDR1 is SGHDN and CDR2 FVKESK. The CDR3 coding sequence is TGTGCCAGCAGCCAGGACAGGGGGTACGAGCAGTACGTC. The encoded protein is CASSQDRGYEQYV.

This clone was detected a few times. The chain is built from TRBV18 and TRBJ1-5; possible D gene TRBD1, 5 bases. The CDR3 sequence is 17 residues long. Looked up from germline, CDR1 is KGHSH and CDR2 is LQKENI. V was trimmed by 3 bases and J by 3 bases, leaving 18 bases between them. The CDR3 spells CASSPGTEGSYNQPQHF. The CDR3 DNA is TGTGCCAGCTCACCTGGGACGGAAGGGTCCTACAATCAGCCCCAGCATTTT. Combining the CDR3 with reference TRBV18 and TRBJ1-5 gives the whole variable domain NAGVMQNPRHLVRRRGQEARLRCSPMKGHSHVYWYRQLPEEGLKFMVYLQKENIIDESGMPKERFSAEFPKEGPSILRIQQVVRGDSAAYFCASSPGTEGSYNQPQHFGDGTRLSIL.

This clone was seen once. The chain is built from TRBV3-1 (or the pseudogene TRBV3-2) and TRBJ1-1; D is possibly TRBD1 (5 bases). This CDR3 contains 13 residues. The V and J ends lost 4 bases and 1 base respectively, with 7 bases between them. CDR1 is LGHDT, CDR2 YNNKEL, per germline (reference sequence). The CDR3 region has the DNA TGTGCCAGCAGCCGAACAGGGAACACTGAAGCTTTCTTT. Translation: CASSRTGNTEAFF.

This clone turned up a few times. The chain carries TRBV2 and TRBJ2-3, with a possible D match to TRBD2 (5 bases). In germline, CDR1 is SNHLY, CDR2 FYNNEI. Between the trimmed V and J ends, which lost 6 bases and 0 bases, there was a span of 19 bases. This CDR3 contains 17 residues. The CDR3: CASRRGIATSSTDTQYF. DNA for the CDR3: TGTGCCAGCAGAAGAGGGATAGCCACCTCTAGCACAGATACGCAGTATTTT.

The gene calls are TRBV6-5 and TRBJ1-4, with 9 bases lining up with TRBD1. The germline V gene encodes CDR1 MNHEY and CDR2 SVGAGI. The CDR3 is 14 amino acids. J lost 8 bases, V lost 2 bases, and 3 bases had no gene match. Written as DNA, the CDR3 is TGTGCCAGCAGTTACGGGACAGGGAGGGAAAAACTGTTTTTT. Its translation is CASSYGTGREKLFF.

The CDR3 DNA reads as TGTGCCACCAGCAGAGACCAGAATTCACCCCTCCACTTT. It encodes CATSRDQNSPLHF. The J gene is TRBJ1-6, the V gene TRBV15; D ambiguous. Germline V lookup: CDR1 LNHNV, CDR2 YYDKDF (reference sequence). The length of the CDR3 is 13 residues. Trimming left V 0 bases short and J 7 bases short, with 4 bases between.

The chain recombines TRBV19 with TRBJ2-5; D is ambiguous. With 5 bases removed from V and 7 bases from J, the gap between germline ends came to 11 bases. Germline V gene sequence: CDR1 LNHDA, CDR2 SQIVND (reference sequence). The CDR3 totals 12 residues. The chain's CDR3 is CASSGPFSTQYF. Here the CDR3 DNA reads TGTGCCAGTAGTGGCCCGTTTTCGACCCAGTACTTC.

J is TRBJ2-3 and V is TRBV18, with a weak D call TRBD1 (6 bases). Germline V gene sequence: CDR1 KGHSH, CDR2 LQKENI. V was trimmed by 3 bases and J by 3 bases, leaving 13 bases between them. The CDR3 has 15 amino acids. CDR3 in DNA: TGTGCCAGCTCACCTAGGACAGCCGAGACAGATACGCAGTATTTT. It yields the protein CASSPRTAETDTQYF.

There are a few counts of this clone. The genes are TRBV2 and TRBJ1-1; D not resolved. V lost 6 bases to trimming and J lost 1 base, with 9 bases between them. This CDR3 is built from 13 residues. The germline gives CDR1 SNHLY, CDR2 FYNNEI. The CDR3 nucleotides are TGTGCCAGCAGCGGAAGGTGGAACACTGAAGCTTTCTTT. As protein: CASSGRWNTEAFF.

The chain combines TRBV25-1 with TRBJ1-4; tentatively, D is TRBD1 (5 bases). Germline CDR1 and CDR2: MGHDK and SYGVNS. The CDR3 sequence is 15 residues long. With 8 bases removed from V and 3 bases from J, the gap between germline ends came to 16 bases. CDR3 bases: TGTGCCAGCGGCGGGGCAGGGCGAGCTAATGAAAAACTGTTTTTT. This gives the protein CASGGAGRANEKLFF.

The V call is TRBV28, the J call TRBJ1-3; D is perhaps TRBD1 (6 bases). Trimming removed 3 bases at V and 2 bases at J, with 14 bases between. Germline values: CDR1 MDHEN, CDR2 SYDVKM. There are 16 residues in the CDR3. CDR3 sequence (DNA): TGTGCCAGCAGTTTCTACAGGGAAAGGACTGGAAACACCATATATTTT. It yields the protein CASSFYRERTGNTIYF.

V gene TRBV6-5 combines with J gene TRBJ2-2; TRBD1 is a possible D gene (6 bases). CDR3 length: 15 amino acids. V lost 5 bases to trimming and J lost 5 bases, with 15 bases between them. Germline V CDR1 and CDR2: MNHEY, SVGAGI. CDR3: CASSNRPGATGELFF. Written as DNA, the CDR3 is TGTGCCAGCAGTAACCGTCCAGGGGCGACCGGGGAGCTGTTTTTT.

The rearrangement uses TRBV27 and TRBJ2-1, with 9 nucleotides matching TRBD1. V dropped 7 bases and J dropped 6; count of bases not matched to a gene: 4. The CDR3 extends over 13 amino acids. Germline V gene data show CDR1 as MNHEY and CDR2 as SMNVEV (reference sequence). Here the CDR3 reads CASKGTGSNEQFF. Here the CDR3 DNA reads TGTGCCAGCAAGGGGACAGGGTCCAATGAGCAGTTCTTC.

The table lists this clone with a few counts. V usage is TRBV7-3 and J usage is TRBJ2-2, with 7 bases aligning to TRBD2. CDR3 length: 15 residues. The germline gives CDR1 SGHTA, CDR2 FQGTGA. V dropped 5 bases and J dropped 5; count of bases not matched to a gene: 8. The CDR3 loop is CASSPNSAGTGELFF. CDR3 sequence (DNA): TGTGCCAGCAGCCCAAACTCAGCGGGGACCGGGGAGCTGTTTTTT.

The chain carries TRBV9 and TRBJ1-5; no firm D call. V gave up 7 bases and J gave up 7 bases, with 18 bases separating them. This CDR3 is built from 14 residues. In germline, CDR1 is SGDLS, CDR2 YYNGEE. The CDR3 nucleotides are TGTGCCAGCCCCTATGCCGCGGGAAGCCAGCCCCAGCATTTT. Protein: CASPYAAGSQPQHF. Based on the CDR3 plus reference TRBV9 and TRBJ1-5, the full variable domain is DSGVTQTPKHLITATGQRVTLRCSPRSGDLSVYWYQQSLDQGLQFLIQYYNGEERAKGNILERFSAQQFPDLHSELNLSSLELGDSALYFCASPYAAGSQPQHFGDGTRLSIL.